Below are 16 T cell receptor beta chains sequenced from a single sample in a study of T cells in tumors after PD-1 blockade. The protocol was immunoSEQ multiplex PCR, while the TCRdb copy is restricted to in-frame clones and leaves out a portion. The repertoire consists of 34,000 or so clones, with about three quarters occurring once and the leading ten covering approximately 40%. The sequenced sample was PBMCs, obtained after anti-PD-1 treatment. The source is a human donor with basal cell carcinoma.

V and J are TRBV24-1 and TRBJ2-2; weak D call: TRBD1 (6 bases). Germline lookup yields CDR1 KGHDR and CDR2 SFDVKD. Trimming removed 4 bases at V and 6 bases at J, with 14 bases between. The CDR3 sequence is 15 residues long. CDR3 protein: CATSDPDSPPGELFF. For the CDR3, the DNA is TGTGCCACCAGTGACCCGGACAGTCCCCCCGGGGAGCTGTTTTTT.

The chain recombines TRBV7-9 with TRBJ1-4; D may be TRBD1 (5 bases). Germline V gives CDR1 SEHNR, CDR2 FQNEAQ (reference sequence). The CDR3 extends over 14 amino acids. V shed 2 bases and J shed 5 bases, with 9 bases lying between them. As DNA, the CDR3 is TGTGCCAGCAGCTTATTGGGGGGAAATGAAAAACTGTTTTTT. This gives the protein CASSLLGGNEKLFF.

CDR3 sequence: CSVEDRRGETQYF. The CDR3 nucleotides read TGCAGCGTTGAAGATCGGCGGGGAGAGACCCAGTACTTC. V and J are TRBV29-1 and TRBJ2-5, with D perhaps TRBD2 (6 bases). Deletions cut 0 bases from V and 4 bases from J, with 9 bases between. This CDR3 is 13 amino acids long. Germline CDR1 is SQVTM and CDR2 is ANQGSEA.

The chain uses TRBV7-2 and TRBJ1-6; D is undetermined. V gave up 6 bases and J gave up 7 bases, with 13 bases separating them. The CDR3 is made up of 14 amino acids. From germline, CDR1 is SGHTA and CDR2 FQGNSA. The CDR3 region has the DNA TGTGCCAGCAGGGATACGGGCCAAAATTCACCCCTCCACTTT. It is translated as CASRDTGQNSPLHF.

This clone has only a few counts. V and J are TRBV28 and TRBJ1-1; the match to TRBD1 covers 7 bases. V shed 8 bases and J 1 base; nucleotides not matched to a gene: 4. The CDR3 sequence is 13 residues long. Germline-derived CDR1 and CDR2 are MDHEN and SYDVKM. The CDR3 is CASLGTANTEAFF. The CDR3 coding sequence is TGTGCCAGCCTCGGGACAGCGAACACTGAAGCTTTCTTT.

The chain recombines TRBV15 with TRBJ1-5; no firm D call. V lost 0 bases and J 3 bases, leaving 12 bases between the germline ends. CDR3 length: 16 residues. Germline loops: CDR1 LNHNV, CDR2 YYDKDF (reference sequence). The CDR3 spells CATSRDPSGSNQPQHF. The CDR3, as DNA: TGTGCCACCAGCAGAGATCCTTCCGGGTCCAATCAGCCCCAGCATTTT. Full variable domain (remainder filled in from reference TRBV15 and TRBJ1-5): DAMVIQNPRYQVTQFGKPVTLSCSQTLNHNVMYWYQQKSSQAPKLLFHYYDKDFNNEADTPDNFQSRRPNTSFCFLDIRSPGLGDTAMYLCATSRDPSGSNQPQHFGDGTRLSIL.

The rearrangement uses TRBV7-9 and TRBJ2-5; D ambiguous. The CDR3 runs 14 residues. Per the germline V gene, CDR1 is SEHNR and CDR2 is FQNEAQ (reference sequence). V lost 2 bases, J lost 0 bases, and 7 bases lay in between. CDR3 in DNA: TGTGCCAGCAGCTTAACGGCGTACCAAGAGACCCAGTACTTC. Residues: CASSLTAYQETQYF. The full variable domain, rest sourced from reference TRBV7-9 and TRBJ2-5, is DTGVSQNPRHKITKRGQNVTFRCDPISEHNRLYWYRQTLGQGPEFLTYFQNEAQLEKSRLLSDRFSAERPKGSFSTLEIQRTEQGDSAMYLCASSLTAYQETQYFGPGTRLLVL.

The chain uses TRBV27 and TRBJ1-6; 11 bases are shared with TRBD1. Per germline, CDR1 MNHEY and CDR2 SMNVEV (reference sequence). The CDR3 contains 14 residues. The ends lost 6 bases at V and 8 bases at J; junction bases unmatched: 3. The CDR3: CASRDRGLDSPLHF. The DNA of the CDR3 is TGTGCCAGCAGGGACAGGGGGCTGGATTCACCCCTCCACTTT.

This clone was picked up one time. The V call is TRBV9, the J call TRBJ2-4; 9 positions match TRBD2. Germline CDR1 is SGDLS and CDR2 is YYNGEE. V lost 4 bases to trimming and J lost 6 bases; unmatched junction nucleotides: 11. The CDR3 length is 16 residues. CDR3 nucleotide sequence: TGTGCCAGCAGCCCCAGCCGTGGCGGGGGGGTAAACATTCAGTACTTC. Its protein product is CASSPSRGGGVNIQYF.

The chain uses TRBV5-6 and TRBJ1-6; D is unclear. V was cut by 1 base and J by 13 bases, with 27 bases left in between. The CDR3 extends over 18 amino acids. Per germline, CDR1 SGHDT and CDR2 YYEEEE. The chain's CDR3 is CASSLPWHVDAAIHPLHF. CDR3 DNA: TGTGCCAGCAGCTTGCCCTGGCATGTTGACGCCGCAATTCACCCCCTCCACTTT.

The chain couples TRBV7-2 to TRBJ2-7, with 9 bases lining up with TRBD1. The ends lost 4 bases at V and 4 bases at J; junction bases unmatched: 5. CDR1 and CDR2 (germline): SGHTA, FQGNSA. The CDR3 runs 14 residues. The DNA for the CDR3 is TGTGCCAGCAGCTGGGACAGGGAGAGGTACGAGCAGTACTTC. It codes for CASSWDRERYEQYF.

The rearrangement joins TRBV12-2 to TRBJ2-3; the D call of TRBD2 is as the table states it, not checked on the DNA. TRBV12-2 is deemed a pseudogene. The CDR3 runs 20 residues. CDR3 amino acids: CASRLAWLAGVPPSTDTQYF. In nucleotides, the CDR3 is TGTGCAAGTCGCTTAGCGTGGCTAGCGGGGGTGCCACCTAGCACAGATACGCAGTATTTT.

This chain uses TRBV2 with TRBJ2-7; 7 nucleotides agree with TRBD1. The CDR3 runs to 13 residues. V dropped 6 bases and J dropped 5; count of bases not matched to a gene: 7. Germline CDR1 reads SNHLY; CDR2 reads FYNNEI. CDR3 DNA: TGTGCCAGCAGCGACGACAGGGCTGACGAGCAGTACTTC. Translating gives CASSDDRADEQYF.

The V and J genes are TRBV28 and TRBJ1-4; D is ambiguous. The CDR3 extends over 14 amino acids. The V end lost 6 bases, the J end lost 8 bases, and 16 bases lay between the germline ends. The germline V gene has CDR1 MDHEN and CDR2 SYDVKM. DNA for the CDR3: TGTGCCAGCAGATTCTCGGCGGTCGGGGAAAAACTGTTTTTT. As protein: CASRFSAVGEKLFF.

The rearrangement links TRBV5-5 to TRBJ2-3; D unclear. Germline CDR1 and CDR2: SGHKS and YYEKEE (reference sequence). The CDR3 totals 15 residues. V was shortened by 0 bases and J by 0 bases, with 8 bases between the two germline ends. The CDR3 spells CASSLAPGSTDTQYF. The CDR3, as DNA: TGTGCCAGCAGCTTGGCCCCCGGGAGCACAGATACGCAGTATTTT.

This clone was observed once. The rearrangement links TRBV2 to TRBJ1-2, with a weak D call TRBD1 (6 bases). V gave up 5 bases and J gave up 3 bases, with 10 bases separating them. CDR3 length: 13 residues. Looked up from germline, CDR1 is SNHLY and CDR2 is FYNNEI. Here the CDR3 reads CASSIGQYYGYTF. The CDR3 DNA is TGTGCCAGCAGTATAGGACAGTACTATGGCTACACCTTC.